A selection of T cell receptor beta chains follows, all from one sample in a study of blood T cell repertoires in COVID-19. Assay used: immunoSEQ multiplex PCR; TCRdb lists only in-frame clones, some missing. In the table there are 250,000 or so clones, over 75% of which are singletons. The sample consisted of PBMCs or T cells enriched from blood (not recorded which). The receptors come from a woman between 45 and 65 years old who had recovered from COVID-19. Each CDR3 is given with its conserved first and last residue. A D gene is named only where the DNA matches it firmly. Clone size appears in some rows only: once, few, many, or a class for an expanded clone.

TRBJ1-3,TRBV9,14,NA,NA,TGTGCCAGCACGTCAGGGGTAACTGGAAACACCATATATTTT,CASTSGVTGNTIYF
TRBJ2-3,TRBV12-3/TRBV12-4,12,TRBD2,NA,TGTGCCAGCAGTTTGCTAGCGGGGCCTCCGTATTTT,CASSLLAGPPYF
TRBJ1-4,TRBV4-2,15,NA,NA,TGTGCCAGCAGCCCCCCGGGCGGGTTGGGGGAAAAACTGTTTTTT,CASSPPGGLGEKLFF
TRBJ2-2,TRBV27,18,TRBD2,few,TGTGCCAGCAGTTTATTTCTAGCGGGCCCATCTGATAGCGGGGAGCTGTTTTTT,CASSLFLAGPSDSGELFF
TRBJ2-5,TRBV28,13,NA,NA,TGTGCCAGCAGTCTCGTAGAATTGGAGACCCAGTACTTC,CASSLVELETQYF
TRBJ1-1,TRBV28,14,NA,NA,TGTGCCAGCAGTCTATTACAAGTGAACACTGAAGCTTTCTTT,CASSLLQVNTEAFF
TRBJ2-4,TRBV2,16,NA,NA,TGTGCCAGCCGGAGGGGGGGCCCCATAGCCAAAAACATTCAGTACTTC,CASRRGGPIAKNIQYF
TRBJ2-5,TRBV14,15,NA,NA,TGTGCCAGCAGCCAAGGAACTGTCGTTCAAGAGACCCAGTACTTC,CASSQGTVVQETQYF
TRBJ2-3,TRBV5-1,15,NA,NA,TGCGCCAGCAGCTCTGGGGTGGGAGGCCGCGATACGCAGTATTTT,CASSSGVGGRDTQYF
TRBJ2-1,TRBV6-5,15,TRBD2,few,TGTGCCAGCAGTTACGAGAGACTAGCAAGGAATGAGCAGTTCTTC,CASSYERLARNEQFF
TRBJ2-3,TRBV9,17,TRBD2,NA,TGTGCCAGCAGCCATAACCCCTGGCGGGAGGGGATAGATACGCAGTATTTT,CASSHNPWREGIDTQYF
TRBJ2-7,TRBV6-1,16,TRBD1,NA,TGTGCCAGCAGTGAGGGACAGGGGGTCTCTGGGTACGAGCAGTACTTC,CASSEGQGVSGYEQYF
TRBJ2-3,TRBV4-1,16,TRBD2,NA,TGCGCCAGCAGCCAAGATAGAGCTAGCGGGAGAGATACGCAGTATTTT,CASSQDRASGRDTQYF
TRBJ2-1,TRBV18,14,NA,NA,TGTGCCAGCTCACAGGATCAGGCTAACAATGAGCAGTTCTTC,CASSQDQANNEQFF
TRBJ2-7,TRBV4-2,15,NA,NA,TGTGCCAGCAGCCAAGGAACAGGGCTTTCCTACGAGCAGTACTTC,CASSQGTGLSYEQYF
TRBJ2-5,TRBV5-1,17,TRBD1,NA,TGCGCCAGCGGCACGGAGAGAGGGGGCGCGAAGGGAGAGACCCAGTACTTC,CASGTERGGAKGETQYF
TRBJ2-5,TRBV27,15,TRBD2,NA,TGTGCCAGCAGTTCATTACTAGCGGGACTGGAGACCCAGTACTTC,CASSSLLAGLETQYF
TRBJ1-4,TRBV5-4,14,NA,NA,TGTGCCAGCAGCTCTACCGGGACAAATGAAAAACTGTTTTTT,CASSSTGTNEKLFF
TRBJ2-1,TRBV4-1,17,TRBD2,NA,TGCGCCAGCAGCTCGTTCGGGACTAGCGGGAGGTACAATGAGCAGTTCTTC,CASSSFGTSGRYNEQFF
TRBJ1-1,TRBV9,14,NA,NA,TGTGCCAGCAGCGTACAGGGGATGAACACTGAAGCTTTCTTT,CASSVQGMNTEAFF
TRBJ1-5,TRBV30,15,TRBD1,once,TGTGCCTGGAGTCCGACAGGGGGTCGCAATCAGCCCCAGCATTTT,CAWSPTGGRNQPQHF
TRBJ1-2,TRBV6-6,14,TRBD1,NA,TGTGCCAGCAAAGGACAGGGGGCGAACTATGGCTACACCTTC,CASKGQGANYGYTF
TRBJ2-1,TRBV3-1/TRBV3-2,17,TRBD2,NA,TGTGCCAGCAGCCGGACTAGCGGTATCAGATCCTACGGGGGGCAGTTCTTC,CASSRTSGIRSYGGQFF
TRBJ2-3,TRBV9,14,NA,NA,TGTGCCAGCAGCGTGGAGGGGCGGGGAGATACGCAGTATTTT,CASSVEGRGDTQYF
TRBJ1-6,TRBV6-6,18,TRBD1,NA,TGTGCCAGCAGTCCCGTAACAACGGGACAGGGTCCTAATTCACCCCTCCACTTT,CASSPVTTGQGPNSPLHF
TRBJ1-6,TRBV7-2,14,TRBD1,NA,TGTGCCAGCAGCTTAGGGACAGGGAAAGGACCCCTCCACTTT,CASSLGTGKGPLHF
TRBJ2-5,TRBV24-1,13,TRBD1,few,TGTGCCACCAGTAGAACAGGGGGAAGGACCCAGTACTTC,CATSRTGGRTQYF
TRBJ1-5,TRBV19,15,TRBD1,NA,TGTGCCAGTAGTGTAACCGGGACAGGGGCCGTGCCCCAGCATTTT,CASSVTGTGAVPQHF
TRBJ1-2,TRBV6-5,12,NA,NA,TGTGCCAGCAGTTACTCGCACAGCTACTACACCTTC,CASSYSHSYYTF
TRBJ1-1,TRBV4-1,16,TRBD1,NA,TGCGCCAGCAGCCAATCCCCGGACAGGTTGAACACTGAAGCTTTCTTT,CASSQSPDRLNTEAFF
TRBJ2-7,TRBV2,16,TRBD2,NA,TGTGCCAGCAGTGTGTTGGGAGGGGCTCTCTCCTACGAGCAGTACTTC,CASSVLGGALSYEQYF
TRBJ2-5,TRBV2,13,NA,NA,TGTGCCAGCAGCCGGTCAGGGGAAGAGACCCAGTACTTC,CASSRSGEETQYF
TRBJ1-1,TRBV28,17,TRBD1,NA,TGTGCCAGCAGTTTCTCGGACAGGGGATTTAAGAACACTGAAGCTTTCTTT,CASSFSDRGFKNTEAFF
TRBJ1-6,TRBV5-1,17,TRBD1,NA,TGCGCCAGCAGCTTGGAACAGGGGAGCTCCTATAATTCACCCCTCCACTTT,CASSLEQGSSYNSPLHF
TRBJ2-7,TRBV21-1,16,NA,NA,TGTGCCAGCAGCAATCCCGGGACTAGCCTCTCCTACGAGCAGTACTTC,CASSNPGTSLSYEQYF
TRBJ1-1,TRBV14,14,NA,NA,TGTGCCAGCAGCCGACAGTTACAAAACACTGAAGCTTTCTTT,CASSRQLQNTEAFF
TRBJ1-5,TRBV24-1,15,NA,NA,TGTGCCGGGGGGCGTCCGGGGGGGGATGATCAGCCCCAGCATTTT,CAGGRPGGDDQPQHF